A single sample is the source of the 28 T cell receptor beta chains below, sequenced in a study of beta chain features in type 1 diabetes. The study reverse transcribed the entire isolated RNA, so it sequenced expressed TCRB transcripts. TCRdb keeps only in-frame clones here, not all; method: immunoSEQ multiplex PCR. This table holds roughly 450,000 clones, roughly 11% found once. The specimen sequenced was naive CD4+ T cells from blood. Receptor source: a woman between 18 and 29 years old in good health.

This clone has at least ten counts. The DNA of the CDR3 is TGTGCCGGCGGGACAGAGCTGTACAATGAGCAGTTCTTC. Translated: CAGGTELYNEQFF. This sequence joins TRBV28 and TRBJ2-1, with D possibly being TRBD1 (7 bases). There are 13 residues in the CDR3. Trimming shortened V by 11 bases and J by 4 bases, and 15 bases separated the two germline ends. CDR1 and CDR2 from the germline V gene are MDHEN and SYDVKM.

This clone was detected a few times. DNA of the CDR3: TGTGCCAGCAGCTCAGGGACTAGCGGGAGATGGAATACGCAGTATTTT. It specifies CASSSGTSGRWNTQYF. The rearrangement links TRBV7-2 to TRBJ2-3; 14 nucleotides match TRBD2. Looked up from germline, CDR1 is SGHTA and CDR2 is FQGNSA. This CDR3 has 16 residues. The junction had 7 bases not matched to a gene; V was cut back by 4 bases and J by 7 bases.

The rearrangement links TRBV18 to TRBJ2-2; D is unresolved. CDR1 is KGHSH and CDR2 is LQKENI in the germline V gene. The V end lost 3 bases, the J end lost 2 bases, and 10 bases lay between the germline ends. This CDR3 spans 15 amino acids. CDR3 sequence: CASSPDLGNTGELFF. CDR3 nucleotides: TGTGCCAGCTCACCGGATCTGGGAAACACCGGGGAGCTGTTTTTT. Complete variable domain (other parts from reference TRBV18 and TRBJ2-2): NAGVMQNPRHLVRRRGQEARLRCSPMKGHSHVYWYRQLPEEGLKFMVYLQKENIIDESGMPKERFSAEFPKEGPSILRIQQVVRGDSAAYFCASSPDLGNTGELFFGEGSRLTVL.

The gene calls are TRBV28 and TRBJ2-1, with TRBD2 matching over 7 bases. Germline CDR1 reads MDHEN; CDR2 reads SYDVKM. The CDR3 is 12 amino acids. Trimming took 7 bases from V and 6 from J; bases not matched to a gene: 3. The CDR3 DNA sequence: TGTGCCAGCAAATCGGGGGGCAATGAGCAGTTCTTC. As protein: CASKSGGNEQFF. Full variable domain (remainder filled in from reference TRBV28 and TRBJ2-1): DVKVTQSSRYLVKRTGEKVFLECVQDMDHENMFWYRQDPGLGLRLIYFSYDVKMKEKGDIPEGYSVSREKKERFSLILESASTNQTSMYLCASKSGGNEQFFGPGTRLTVL.

CDR3 bases: TGTGCCAGTAACCTAGAAGGCAATGAGCAGTTCTTC. It yields the protein CASNLEGNEQFF. The V gene is TRBV19, the J gene TRBJ2-1; D gene uncertain. The V gene's germline CDR1 is LNHDA and CDR2 SQIVND (reference sequence). CDR3 size: 12 residues. V gave up 7 bases and J gave up 6 bases, with 10 bases separating them.

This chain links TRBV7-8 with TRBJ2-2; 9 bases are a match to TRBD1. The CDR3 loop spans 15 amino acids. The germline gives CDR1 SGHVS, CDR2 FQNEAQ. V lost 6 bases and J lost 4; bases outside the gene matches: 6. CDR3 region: CASRPGQGFTGELFF. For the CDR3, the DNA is TGTGCCAGCAGGCCGGGACAGGGATTCACCGGGGAGCTGTTTTTT.

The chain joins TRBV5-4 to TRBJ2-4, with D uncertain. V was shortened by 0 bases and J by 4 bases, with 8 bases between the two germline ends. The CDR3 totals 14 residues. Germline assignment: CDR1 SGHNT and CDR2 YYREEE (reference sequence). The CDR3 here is CASSLGAEKNIQYF. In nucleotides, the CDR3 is TGTGCCAGCAGCTTGGGGGCCGAAAAAAACATTCAGTACTTC.

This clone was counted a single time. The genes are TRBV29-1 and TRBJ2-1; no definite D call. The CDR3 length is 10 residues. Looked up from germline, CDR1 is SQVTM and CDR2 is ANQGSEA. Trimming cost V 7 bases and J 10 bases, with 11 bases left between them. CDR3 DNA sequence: TGCAGCGCAGATAGGGTGGAGCAGTTCTTC. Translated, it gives CSADRVEQFF.

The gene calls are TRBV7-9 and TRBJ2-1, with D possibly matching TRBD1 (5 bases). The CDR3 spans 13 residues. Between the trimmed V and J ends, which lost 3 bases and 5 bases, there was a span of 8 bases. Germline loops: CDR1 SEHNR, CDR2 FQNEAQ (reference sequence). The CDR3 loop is CASSFFRDNEQFF. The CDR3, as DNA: TGTGCCAGCAGCTTCTTCAGGGACAATGAGCAGTTCTTC.

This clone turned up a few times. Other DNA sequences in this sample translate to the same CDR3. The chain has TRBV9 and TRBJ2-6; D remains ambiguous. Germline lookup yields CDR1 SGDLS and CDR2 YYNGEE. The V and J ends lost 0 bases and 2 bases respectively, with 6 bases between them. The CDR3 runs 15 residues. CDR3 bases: TGTGCCAGCAGCGTAGAAGGAACTGGGGCCAACGTCCTGACTTTC. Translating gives CASSVEGTGANVLTF.

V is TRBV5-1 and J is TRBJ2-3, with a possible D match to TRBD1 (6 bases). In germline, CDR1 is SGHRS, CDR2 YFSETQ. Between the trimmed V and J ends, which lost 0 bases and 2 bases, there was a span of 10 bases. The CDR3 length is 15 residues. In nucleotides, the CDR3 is TGCGCCAGCAGCTTGGGGACAGCAAACACAGATACGCAGTATTTT. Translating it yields CASSLGTANTDTQYF.

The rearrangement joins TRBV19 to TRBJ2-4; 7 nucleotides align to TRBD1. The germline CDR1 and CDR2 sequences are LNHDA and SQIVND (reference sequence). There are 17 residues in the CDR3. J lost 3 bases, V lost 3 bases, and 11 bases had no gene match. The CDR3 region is CASSILRQGNFKNIQYF. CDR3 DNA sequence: TGTGCCAGTAGTATCCTTAGACAGGGCAACTTCAAAAACATTCAGTACTTC.

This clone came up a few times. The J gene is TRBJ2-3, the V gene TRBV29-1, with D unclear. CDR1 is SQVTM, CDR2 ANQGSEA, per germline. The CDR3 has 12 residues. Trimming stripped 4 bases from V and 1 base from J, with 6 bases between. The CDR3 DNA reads TGCAGCGTTGTTCAGGGCACAGATACGCAGTATTTT. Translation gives CSVVQGTDTQYF.

CDR3: CASSLAVGTQYF. The CDR3 DNA sequence: TGTGCCAGCAGCTTGGCAGTCGGGACCCAGTACTTC. The V and J genes are TRBV5-6 and TRBJ2-5; no clear D. V gave up 0 bases and J gave up 7 bases, with 7 bases separating them. This CDR3 comprises 12 residues. Germline lookup yields CDR1 SGHDT and CDR2 YYEEEE. Using reference TRBV5-6 and TRBJ2-5 for the parts outside the CDR3, the full variable domain is DAGVTQSPTHLIKTRGQQVTLRCSPKSGHDTVSWYQQALGQGPQFIFQYYEEEERQRGNFPDRFSGHQFPNYSSELNVNALLLGDSALYLCASSLAVGTQYFGPGTRLLVL.

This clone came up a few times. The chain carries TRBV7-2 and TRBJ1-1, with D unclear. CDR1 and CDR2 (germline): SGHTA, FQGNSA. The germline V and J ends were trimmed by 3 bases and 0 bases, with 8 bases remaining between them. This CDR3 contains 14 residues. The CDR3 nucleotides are TGTGCCAGCAGCTTTTCACGGATGAACACTGAAGCTTTCTTT. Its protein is CASSFSRMNTEAFF.

CDR3 region: CASSATGANYGYTF. The DNA for the CDR3 is TGTGCCAGCAGCGCGACGGGAGCTAACTATGGCTACACCTTC. V gene TRBV9 combines with J gene TRBJ1-2, with D uncertain. This CDR3 region has 14 residues. Germline CDR1 SGDLS, CDR2 YYNGEE. Deletions cut 3 bases from V and 0 bases from J, with 9 bases between.

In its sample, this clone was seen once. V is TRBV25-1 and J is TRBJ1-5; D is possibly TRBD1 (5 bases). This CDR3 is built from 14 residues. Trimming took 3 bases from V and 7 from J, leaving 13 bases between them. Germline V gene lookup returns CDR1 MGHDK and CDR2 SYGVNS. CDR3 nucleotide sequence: TGTGCCAGCAGTGATTCCGGGGCAGGGCAGCCCCAGCATTTT. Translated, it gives CASSDSGAGQPQHF.

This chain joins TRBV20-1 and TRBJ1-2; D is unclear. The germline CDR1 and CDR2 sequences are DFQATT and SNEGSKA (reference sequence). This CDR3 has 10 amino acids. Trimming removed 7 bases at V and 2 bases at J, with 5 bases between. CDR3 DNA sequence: TGCAGTGGGAGCAACTATGGCTACACCTTC. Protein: CSGSNYGYTF.

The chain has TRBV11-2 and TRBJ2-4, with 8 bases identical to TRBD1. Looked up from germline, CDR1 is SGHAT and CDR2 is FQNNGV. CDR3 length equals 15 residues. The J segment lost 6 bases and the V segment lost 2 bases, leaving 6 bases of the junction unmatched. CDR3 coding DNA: TGTGCCAGCAGCTTAACCTCGGACAGGGTAAACATTCAGTACTTC. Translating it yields CASSLTSDRVNIQYF.

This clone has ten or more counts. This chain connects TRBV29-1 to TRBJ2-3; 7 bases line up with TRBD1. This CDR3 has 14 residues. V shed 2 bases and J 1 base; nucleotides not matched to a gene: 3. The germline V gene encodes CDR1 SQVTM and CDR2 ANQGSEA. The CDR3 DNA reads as TGCAGCGTTGAATTGGGACAGCGCACAGATACGCAGTATTTT. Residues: CSVELGQRTDTQYF.

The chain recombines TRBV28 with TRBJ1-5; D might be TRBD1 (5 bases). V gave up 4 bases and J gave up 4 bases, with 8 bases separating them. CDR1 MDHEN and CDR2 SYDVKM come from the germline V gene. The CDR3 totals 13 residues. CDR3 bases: TGTGCCAGCAGTTCCAGACAGAATCAGCCCCAGCATTTT. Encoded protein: CASSSRQNQPQHF.

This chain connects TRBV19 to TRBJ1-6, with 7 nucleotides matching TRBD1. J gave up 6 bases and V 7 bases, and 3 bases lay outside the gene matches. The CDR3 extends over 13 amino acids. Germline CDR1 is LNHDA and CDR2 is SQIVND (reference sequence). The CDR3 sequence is CASTGQTNSPLHF. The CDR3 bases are TGTGCCAGTACGGGACAGACTAATTCACCCCTCCACTTT.

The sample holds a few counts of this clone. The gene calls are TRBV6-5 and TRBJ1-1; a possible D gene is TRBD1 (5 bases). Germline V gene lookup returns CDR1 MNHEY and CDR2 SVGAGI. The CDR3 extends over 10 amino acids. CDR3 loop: CVAGPTEAFF. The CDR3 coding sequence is TGTGTCGCGGGGCCCACTGAAGCTTTCTTT.

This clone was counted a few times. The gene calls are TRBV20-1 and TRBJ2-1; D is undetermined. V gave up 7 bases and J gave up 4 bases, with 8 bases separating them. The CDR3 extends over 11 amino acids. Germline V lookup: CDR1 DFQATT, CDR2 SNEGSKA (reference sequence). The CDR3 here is CSGLEYNEQFF. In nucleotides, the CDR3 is TGCAGTGGGTTAGAGTACAATGAGCAGTTCTTC.

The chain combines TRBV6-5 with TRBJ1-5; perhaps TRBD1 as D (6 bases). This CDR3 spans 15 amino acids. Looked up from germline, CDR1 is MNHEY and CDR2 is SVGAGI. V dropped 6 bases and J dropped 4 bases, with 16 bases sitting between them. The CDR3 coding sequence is TGTGCCAGCAGAGGAAGCCAGGGGAAGAATCAGCCCCAGCATTTT. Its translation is CASRGSQGKNQPQHF.

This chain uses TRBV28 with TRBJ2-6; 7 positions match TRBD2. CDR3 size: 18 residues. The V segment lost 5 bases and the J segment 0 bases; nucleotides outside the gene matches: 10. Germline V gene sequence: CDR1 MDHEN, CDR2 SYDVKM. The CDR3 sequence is CASSPAGRFSSGANVLTF. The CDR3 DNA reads TGTGCCAGCAGTCCAGCGGGACGGTTCAGCTCTGGGGCCAACGTCCTGACTTTC.

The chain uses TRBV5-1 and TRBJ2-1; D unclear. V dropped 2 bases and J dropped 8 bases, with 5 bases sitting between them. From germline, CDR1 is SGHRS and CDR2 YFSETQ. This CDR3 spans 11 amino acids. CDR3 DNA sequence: TGCGCCAGCAGCTTCTCGGATGAGCAGTTCTTC. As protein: CASSFSDEQFF.

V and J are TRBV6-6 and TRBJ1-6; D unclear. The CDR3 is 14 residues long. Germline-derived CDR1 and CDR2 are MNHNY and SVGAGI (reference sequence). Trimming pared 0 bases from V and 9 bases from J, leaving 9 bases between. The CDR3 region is CASSYSGSGSPLHF. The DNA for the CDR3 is TGTGCCAGCAGTTACTCGGGCAGCGGTTCACCCCTCCACTTT.